This T cell receptor (beta chain) appears in the sequencing data of a study of T cell changes during pregnancy in multiple sclerosis. Data came from immunoSEQ multiplex PCR; TCRdb stores just in-frame clones and leaves some out. Among around 40,000 clones listed, about 90% were seen once. The germline V gene encodes CDR1 SGHDN and CDR2 FVKESK. V gave up 4 bases and J gave up 10 bases, with 14 bases separating them. The CDR3 has 13 amino acids. The chain joins TRBV14 to TRBJ2-1; weak D call: TRBD2 (5 bases). This receptor was taken from a female donor in good health, enrolled as a control in a pregnancy study. This material consisted of CD4+ T cells from peripheral blood mononuclear cells, taken in the third trimester of pregnancy. For the CDR3, the DNA is TGTGCCAGCAGCCCTCAAATTGAGCGGGAGCAGTTCTTC. Protein: CASSPQIEREQFF.